Listed here are 11 T cell receptor beta chains from one sample, sequenced in a study of vaccination and CD4 T cells after COVID-19. Their specific antigens are unknown. Cultured CD4+ T cell DNA was sequenced using the Oncomine TCR Beta short-read assay. TCRdb redid the calling of the PCR reads with MiXCR, one entry per CDR3 protein. Of some 15,000 distinct CDR3 sequences listed, about 35% are singletons. The treatment denotes: roughly 11-day PBMC culture with coronavirus spike peptide pools or control peptides (ViraFEST assay). Sequences were obtained from cultured CD4+ T cells from blood. Source of these receptors: a human donor with COVID-19.

This clonotype was observed a few times. The V and J genes are TRBV11-2 and TRBJ1-2; D call uncertain. CDR1 and CDR2 (germline): SGHAT, FQNNGV. Trimming took off 5 bases at V and 5 bases at J, with 15 bases between the two ends. This CDR3 is 14 amino acids long. In DNA, the CDR3 is TGTGCCAGCAGCCAAGAGGCTTTTGGGTATGGCTACACCTTC. It is translated as CASSQEAFGYGYTF.

The chain joins TRBV20-1 to TRBJ1-2, with TRBD1 identical over 8 bases. The junction had 24 bases not matched to a gene; V was cut back by 5 bases and J by 10 bases. CDR3 size: 17 residues. Germline V gene lookup returns CDR1 DFQATT and CDR2 SNEGSKA (reference sequence). In nucleotides, the CDR3 is TGCAGTGCTGATATGACGACAGGGGCTCGTAAGTTCGATGTCTACACCTTC. Translating gives CSADMTTGARKFDVYTF.

The chain couples TRBV6-4 to TRBJ2-1; perhaps TRBD2 as D (6 bases). This CDR3 region has 14 residues. Germline V CDR1 and CDR2: MRHNA, SNTAGT. Trimming left V 4 bases short and J 8 bases short, with 15 bases between. The CDR3 spells CASSASGDPHEQFF. The CDR3 DNA follows: TGTGCCAGCAGTGCCTCGGGGGACCCACATGAGCAGTTCTTC.

This clonotype was counted between two and nine times. The chain combines TRBV6-1 with TRBJ1-3; D gene uncertain. V was trimmed by 6 bases and J by 0 bases, leaving 21 bases between them. This CDR3 has 18 residues. CDR1 and CDR2 from the germline V gene are MNHNS and SASEGT. The CDR3 DNA follows: TGTGCCAGCAGCCACACGGATTATCAAATTAGCTCTGGAAACACCATATATTTT. Protein sequence: CASSHTDYQISSGNTIYF.

The rearrangement links TRBV28 to TRBJ1-2; possibly TRBD1 for D (5 bases). The CDR3 contains 13 residues. Germline loops: CDR1 MDHEN, CDR2 SYDVKM. V lost 4 bases to trimming and J lost 7 bases, with 13 bases between them. As DNA, the CDR3 is TGTGCCAGCAGTTCTCCTCGCAGGGCTGGCTACACCTTC. Protein product: CASSSPRRAGYTF.

V usage is TRBV15 and J usage is TRBJ1-2; D unresolved. Germline CDR1 is LNHNV and CDR2 is YYDKDF (reference sequence). CDR3 length: 14 amino acids. Trimming cost V 4 bases and J 5 bases, with 14 bases left between them. CDR3 nucleotides: TGTGCCACCAGCATGCGGGAGAGTCCATATGGCTACACCTTC. Its protein product is CATSMRESPYGYTF.

This clonotype has a handful of counts. The chain couples TRBV20-1 to TRBJ2-7, with 11 bases matching TRBD1. Trimming at V came to 6 bases and at J to 7 bases, leaving 5 bases not matched to a gene. This CDR3 region has 12 residues. Looked up from germline, CDR1 is DFQATT and CDR2 is SNEGSKA (reference sequence). In nucleotides, the CDR3 is TGCAGTGCAAGGACAGGGGGCTGGGAGCAGTACTTC. Its protein is CSARTGGWEQYF.

There are a few counts of this clonotype. V is TRBV6-1 and J is TRBJ1-5; 10 nucleotides align to TRBD1. Germline V lookup: CDR1 MNHNS, CDR2 SASEGT. The CDR3 loop spans 16 amino acids. V lost 6 bases to trimming and J lost 6 bases; unmatched junction nucleotides: 11. The CDR3 DNA follows: TGTGCCAGCAGAGCCCTCGGGACAGGGGACGGTCAGCCCCAGCATTTT. It encodes CASRALGTGDGQPQHF.

As regards this clonotype: At one boundary the junction diverges from the germline segment, which might be a read error. The CDR3 DNA follows: TGTGCTAGCAGCTTAGGGGGGGCCGGTACGCAGTATTTT. This gives the protein CASSLGGAGTQYF. The rearrangement links TRBV7-6 to TRBJ2-3; D perhaps matches TRBD2 (7 bases). The CDR3 is 13 residues long. Germline loops: CDR1 SGHVS, CDR2 FNYEAQ.

The V and J genes are TRBV7-9 and TRBJ2-7; possible D gene TRBD1, 6 bases. The CDR3 has 13 residues. The V end lost 4 bases, the J end lost 3 bases, and 10 bases lay between the germline ends. CDR1 is SEHNR and CDR2 is FQNEAQ in the germline V gene (reference sequence). CDR3 protein: CASSSPGHYEQYF. As DNA, the CDR3 is TGTGCCAGCAGCTCACCGGGACACTACGAGCAGTACTTC.

This chain joins TRBV11-2 and TRBJ2-6, with 8 nucleotides matching TRBD2. Losses at the gene ends were 6 bases for V and 0 bases for J; bases not matched to a gene: 7. The CDR3 extends over 17 amino acids. Germline V gene lookup returns CDR1 SGHAT and CDR2 FQNNGV. DNA for the CDR3: TGTGCCAGCAGTCGGGGGGGCTCGAACTCTGGGGCCAACGTCCTGACTTTC. Protein sequence: CASSRGGSNSGANVLTF.